The following is a TCR beta chain sequence with its context. Its antigen is still unknown. The sort gate was single viable CD3+CD4+CD8-CD45RO+ cells for memory CD4+ T cells. Total CD4+ T cells were enriched by CD4 positive selection. As handled by the study authors: Out-of-frame sequences were removed, leaving 2 million to 2.5 million distinct TCRbeta sequences. The protocol was immunoSEQ multiplex PCR, while the TCRdb copy is restricted to in-frame clones and leaves out a portion. V and J calls plus clone size are reproduced from that table; the DNA served to infer D and trimming. There are approximately 70,000 clones in the sample; about 76% occur only once, and approximately 4.8% lies in the top ten. With 6 bases removed from V and 7 bases from J, the gap between germline ends came to 13 bases. CDR1 MDHEN and CDR2 SYDVKM come from the germline V gene. The CDR3 is 13 residues long. This sample was taken from a study of memory CD4+ T cells and cytomegalovirus serostatus.

Regarding the study as a whole: A US-trained random forest predicted CMV serostatus with median AUC around 0.9. About two fifths of the roughly 160 known CMV-associated TCRbeta sequences appeared in CD4+ memory.

The chain uses TRBV28 and TRBJ1-5; D unresolved. Sequencing was carried out using memory CD4+ T cells from blood. This TCR was sampled from an adult in good health and CMV-seropositive. The CDR3 spells CASRVSGMQPQHF. CDR3 DNA: TGTGCCAGCAGGGTCAGCGGGATGCAGCCCCAGCATTTT.